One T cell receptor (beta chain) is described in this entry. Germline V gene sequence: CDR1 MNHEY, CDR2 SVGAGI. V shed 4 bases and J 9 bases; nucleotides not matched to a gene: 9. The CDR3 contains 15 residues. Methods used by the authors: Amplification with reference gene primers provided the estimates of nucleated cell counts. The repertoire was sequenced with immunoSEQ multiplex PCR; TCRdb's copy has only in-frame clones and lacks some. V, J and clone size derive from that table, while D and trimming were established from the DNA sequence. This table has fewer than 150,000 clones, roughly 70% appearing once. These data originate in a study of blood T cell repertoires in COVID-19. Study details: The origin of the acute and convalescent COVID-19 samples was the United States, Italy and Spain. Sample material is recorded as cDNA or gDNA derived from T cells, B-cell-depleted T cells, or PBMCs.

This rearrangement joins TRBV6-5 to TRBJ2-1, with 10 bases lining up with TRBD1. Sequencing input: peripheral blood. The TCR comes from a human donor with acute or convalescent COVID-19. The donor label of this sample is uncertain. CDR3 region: CASSSGTGARGEQFF. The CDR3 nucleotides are TGTGCCAGCAGTTCCGGGACAGGGGCTAGGGGTGAGCAGTTCTTC.